This TCR beta chain was observed in a study of T cell responses to AZD1222 COVID-19 vaccine. Whole-study findings and limits: Nearly half of spike-specific TCRs reportedly target variant regions that are unmutated in the B.1.351 and B.1.1.7 variants. Regions 160-218 and 743-854 held dominance among vaccine-associated CD4 TCRs, which spanned spike. Only after the peak T cell response were repertoires sampled. The donor cohort was predominantly white British with a female majority, and clonal diversity may have been underestimated.

Germline values: CDR1 MNHEY, CDR2 SVGAGI. This CDR3 has 15 residues. V lost 5 bases to trimming and J lost 2 bases; unmatched junction nucleotides: 6. Profiled with immunoSEQ multiplex PCR; TCRdb holds only in-frame clones, not every one. The data show about 130,000 clones, about 90% seen once. To note about this clone: Its antigen is still unknown.

Material: peripheral blood, obtained on day 0 of AZD1222 vaccination. This rearrangement joins TRBV6-5 to TRBJ2-7; 10 bases match TRBD1. This sequence originates from an adult in good health. This CDR3 reads CASSPRQGAAYEQYF. The CDR3 DNA follows: TGTGCCAGCAGTCCTCGACAGGGGGCCGCCTACGAGCAGTACTTC.